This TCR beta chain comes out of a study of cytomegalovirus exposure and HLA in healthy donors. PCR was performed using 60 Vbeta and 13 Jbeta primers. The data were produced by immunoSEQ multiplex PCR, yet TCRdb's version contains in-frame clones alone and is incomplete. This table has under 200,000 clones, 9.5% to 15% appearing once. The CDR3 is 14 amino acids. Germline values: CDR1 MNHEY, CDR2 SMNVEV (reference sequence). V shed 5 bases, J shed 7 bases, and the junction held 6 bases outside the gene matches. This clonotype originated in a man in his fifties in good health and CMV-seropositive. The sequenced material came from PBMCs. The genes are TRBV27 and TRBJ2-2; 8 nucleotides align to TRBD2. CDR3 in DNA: TGTGCCAGCAGTCTGGCGGGGGGTGTCGGGGAGCTGTTTTTT. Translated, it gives CASSLAGGVGELFF.